The 14 T cell receptor beta chains below all came from one sample that was sequenced in a study of blood T cell repertoires in COVID-19. The repertoire was sequenced with immunoSEQ multiplex PCR; TCRdb's copy has only in-frame clones and lacks some. This repertoire shows fewer than 500,000 clones, approximately 90% found once; its top ten account for roughly 4.3%. What was sequenced was peripheral blood. The receptors were gathered from a woman under 40 with acute or convalescent COVID-19.

The chain has TRBV11-1 and TRBJ2-1; D perhaps matches TRBD1 (6 bases). In germline, CDR1 is SGHAT, CDR2 FQDESV (reference sequence). The CDR3 consists of 16 residues. V was clipped by 3 bases and J by 8 bases, with 20 bases between them. CDR3 coding DNA: TGTGCCAGCAGCTTCCAAACAGGGTTCGGGGTCGATGAGCAGTTCTTC. It yields the protein CASSFQTGFGVDEQFF.

The chain has TRBV29-1 and TRBJ2-1; no definite D call. V was pared by 5 bases and J by 5 bases, with 16 bases between. CDR1 is SQVTM, CDR2 ANQGSEA, per germline. There are 14 residues in the CDR3. The CDR3 DNA reads as TGCAGCGTTTTTTCGGGTAGAGGCCACAATGAGCAGTTCTTC. Translated: CSVFSGRGHNEQFF.

In this sample, this clone turned up a few times. J is TRBJ2-1 and V is TRBV28, with TRBD2 matching over 10 bases. The germline V gene has CDR1 MDHEN and CDR2 SYDVKM. J was trimmed by 10 bases and V by 7 bases; bases with no gene match: 13. There are 15 residues in the CDR3. This CDR3 reads CASTSSGGVVEEQFF. The CDR3, as DNA: TGTGCCAGCACCTCTAGCGGGGGAGTGGTGGAGGAGCAGTTCTTC.

This clone was observed once. The chain joins TRBV10-3 to TRBJ2-1; 14 bases are shared with TRBD2. Germline lookup yields CDR1 ENHRY and CDR2 SYGVKD. There are 16 residues in the CDR3. The J segment lost 10 bases and the V segment lost 0 bases, leaving 5 bases of the junction unmatched. CDR3: CAISESTSGGAGEQFF. For the CDR3, the DNA is TGTGCCATCAGTGAGTCGACTAGCGGGGGGGCAGGGGAGCAGTTCTTC.

The genes are TRBV24-1 and TRBJ2-3; 7 bases agree with TRBD2. Germline V CDR1 and CDR2: KGHDR, SFDVKD. With V trimmed by 6 bases and J by 4 bases, 6 bases remained unmatched. This CDR3 has 14 amino acids. The CDR3 here is CATSLRGVADTQYF. In DNA form, the CDR3 reads TGTGCCACCAGTCTCCGGGGGGTGGCAGATACGCAGTATTTT.

The V call is TRBV27, the J call TRBJ1-1; 10 positions match TRBD1. Germline CDR1 is MNHEY and CDR2 is SMNVEV (reference sequence). The trim removed 8 bases at V and 3 bases at J, leaving 12 bases unmatched. The CDR3 has 16 amino acids. As DNA, the CDR3 is TGTGCCAGCCGTCCCGCTCCGGGACAGGGGTACACTGAAGCTTTCTTT. It yields the protein CASRPAPGQGYTEAFF.

The V call is TRBV2, the J call TRBJ2-7; TRBD2 matches at 11 bases. This CDR3 contains 14 residues. Unmatched junction bases numbered 3, after V lost 5 bases and J lost 3 bases. CDR1 is SNHLY, CDR2 FYNNEI, per germline. The CDR3, as DNA: TGTGCCAGCAGTAGAGGGACTAGCGGCTACGAGCAGTACTTC. Its translation is CASSRGTSGYEQYF.

Here the CDR3 DNA reads TGTGCCAGCAGTGAAGCTGCCCAGGGGACCTCACCCCTCCACTTT. Its protein is CASSEAAQGTSPLHF. The chain joins TRBV2 to TRBJ1-6, with D maybe TRBD1 (6 bases). Trimming removed 0 bases from V and 10 bases from J, with 13 bases in between. The CDR3 is 15 residues long. The V gene's germline CDR1 is SNHLY and CDR2 FYNNEI.

J is TRBJ2-5 and V is TRBV28; 10 bases agree with TRBD1. V lost 3 bases and J lost 5; bases outside the gene matches: 12. The CDR3 contains 17 residues. Germline loops: CDR1 MDHEN, CDR2 SYDVKM. In nucleotides, the CDR3 is TGTGCCAGCAGTTTTCATCCCCAACGACAGGGGGCGGAGACCCAGTACTTC. This translates into CASSFHPQRQGAETQYF.

This chain connects TRBV23-1 to TRBJ2-1; 7 nucleotides match TRBD2. TRBV23-1 is reported as an ORF; its role is uncertain. The CDR3 loop spans 16 amino acids. Losses at the gene ends were 8 bases for V and 2 bases for J; bases not matched to a gene: 12. CDR3 residues: CASLKFGGIAYNEQFF. As DNA, the CDR3 is TGCGCCAGCCTAAAATTCGGGGGGATAGCCTACAATGAGCAGTTCTTC.

The V and J genes are TRBV27 and TRBJ2-7; TRBD1 is a possible D gene (6 bases). The ends were cut back, 5 bases at V and 0 bases at J, with 8 bases in the middle. Germline V gene sequence: CDR1 MNHEY, CDR2 SMNVEV (reference sequence). CDR3 size: 13 residues. The DNA for the CDR3 is TGTGCCAGCAGTGCAGGGGCCTCCTACGAGCAGTACTTC. Its protein is CASSAGASYEQYF.

This clone has just one count. The J gene is TRBJ2-3, the V gene TRBV7-8; TRBD1 matches at 7 bases. The J segment lost 14 bases and the V segment lost 1 base, leaving 15 bases of the junction unmatched. Germline CDR1 and CDR2: SGHVS and FQNEAQ. The CDR3 totals 15 residues. The CDR3 DNA reads as TGTGCCAGCAGCTTAGGCCCGGACAGGTCGCTCGGGACGTATTTT. As protein: CASSLGPDRSLGTYF.

The V call is TRBV3-1 (or the pseudogene TRBV3-2), the J call TRBJ2-7; 9 positions match TRBD2. CDR3 length equals 15 residues. J was trimmed by 2 bases and V by 1 base; bases with no gene match: 3. Germline V gene data show CDR1 as LGHDT and CDR2 as YNNKEL (reference sequence). The chain's CDR3 is CASSQVLAGAYEQYF. In nucleotides, the CDR3 is TGTGCCAGCAGCCAAGTTTTAGCGGGGGCCTACGAGCAGTACTTC.

The chain carries TRBV6-5 and TRBJ2-1; TRBD1 might be the D (6 bases). V dropped 6 bases and J dropped 1 base, with 13 bases sitting between them. CDR3 size: 15 residues. Germline CDR1 and CDR2: MNHEY and SVGAGI. The CDR3: CASSARGRSYNEQFF. The CDR3 DNA reads TGTGCCAGCAGCGCCAGGGGTAGATCCTACAATGAGCAGTTCTTC.